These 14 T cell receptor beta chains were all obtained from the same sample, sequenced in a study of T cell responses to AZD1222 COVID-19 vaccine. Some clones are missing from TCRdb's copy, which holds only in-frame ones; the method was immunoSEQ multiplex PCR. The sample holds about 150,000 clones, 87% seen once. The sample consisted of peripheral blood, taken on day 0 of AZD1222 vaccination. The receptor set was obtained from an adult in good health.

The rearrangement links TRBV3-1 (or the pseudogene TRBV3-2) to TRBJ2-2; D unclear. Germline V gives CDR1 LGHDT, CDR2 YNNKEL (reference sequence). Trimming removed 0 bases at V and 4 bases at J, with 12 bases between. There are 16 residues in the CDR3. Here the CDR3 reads CASSQDIGPSTGELFF. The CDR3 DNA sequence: TGTGCCAGCAGCCAAGATATCGGCCCGTCCACCGGGGAGCTGTTTTTT.

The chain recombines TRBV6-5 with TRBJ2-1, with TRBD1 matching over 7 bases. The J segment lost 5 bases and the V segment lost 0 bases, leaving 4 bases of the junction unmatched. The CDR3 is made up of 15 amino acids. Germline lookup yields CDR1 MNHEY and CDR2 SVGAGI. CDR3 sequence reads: CASSYSPGQNNEQFF. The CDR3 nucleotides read TGTGCCAGCAGTTACTCACCGGGACAGAACAATGAGCAGTTCTTC.

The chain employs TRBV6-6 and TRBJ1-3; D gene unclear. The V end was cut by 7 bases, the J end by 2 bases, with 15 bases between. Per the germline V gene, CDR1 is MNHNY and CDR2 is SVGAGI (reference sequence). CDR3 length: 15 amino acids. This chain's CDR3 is CASTQRRGTGNTIYF. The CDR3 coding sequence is TGTGCCAGCACCCAACGACGCGGAACTGGAAACACCATATATTTT.

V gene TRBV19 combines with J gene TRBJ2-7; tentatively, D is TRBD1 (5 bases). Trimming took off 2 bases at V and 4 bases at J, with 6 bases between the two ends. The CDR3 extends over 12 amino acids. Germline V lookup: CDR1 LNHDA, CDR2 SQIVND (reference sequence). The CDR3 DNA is TGTGCCAGTAGTATACAGGGTTACGAGCAGTACTTC. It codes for CASSIQGYEQYF.

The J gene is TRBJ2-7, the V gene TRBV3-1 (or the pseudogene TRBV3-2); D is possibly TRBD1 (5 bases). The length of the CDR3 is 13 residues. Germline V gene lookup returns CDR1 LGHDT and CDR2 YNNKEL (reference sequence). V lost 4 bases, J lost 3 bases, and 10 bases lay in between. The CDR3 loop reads CASSPQGDYEQYF. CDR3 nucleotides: TGTGCCAGCAGCCCCCAGGGTGACTACGAGCAGTACTTC.

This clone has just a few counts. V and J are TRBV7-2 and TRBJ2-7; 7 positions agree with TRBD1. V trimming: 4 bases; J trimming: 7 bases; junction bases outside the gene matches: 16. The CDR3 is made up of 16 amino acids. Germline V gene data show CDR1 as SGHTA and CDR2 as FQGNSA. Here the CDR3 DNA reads TGTGCCAGCAGCTATCCGTTACAGGGGATCCTAAGGGAGCAGTACTTC. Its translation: CASSYPLQGILREQYF.

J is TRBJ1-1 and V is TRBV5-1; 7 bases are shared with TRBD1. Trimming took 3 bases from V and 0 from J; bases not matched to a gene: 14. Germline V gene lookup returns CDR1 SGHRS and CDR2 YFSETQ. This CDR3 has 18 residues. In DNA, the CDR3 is TGCGCCAGCAGCTCCTCGCCGACAGGGCGGCAGATGAACACTGAAGCTTTCTTT. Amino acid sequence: CASSSSPTGRQMNTEAFF.

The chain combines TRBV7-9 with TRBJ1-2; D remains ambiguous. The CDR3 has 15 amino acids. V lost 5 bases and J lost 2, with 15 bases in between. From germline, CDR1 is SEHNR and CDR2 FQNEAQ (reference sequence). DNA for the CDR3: TGTGCCAGCAGCCCACGAGATCGGTGGAACTATGGCTACACCTTC. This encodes CASSPRDRWNYGYTF.

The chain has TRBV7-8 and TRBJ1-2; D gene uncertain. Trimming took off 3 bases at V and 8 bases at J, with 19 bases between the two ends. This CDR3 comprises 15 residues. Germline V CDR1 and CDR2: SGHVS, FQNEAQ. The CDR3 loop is CASSFWENREEGYTF. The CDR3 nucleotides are TGTGCCAGCAGCTTTTGGGAAAACCGGGAGGAAGGCTACACCTTC.

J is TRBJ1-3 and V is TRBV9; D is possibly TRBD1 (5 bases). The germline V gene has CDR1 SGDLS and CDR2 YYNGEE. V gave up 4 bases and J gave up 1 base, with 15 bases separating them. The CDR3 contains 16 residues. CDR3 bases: TGTGCCAGCAGCCCCGGTGGGGGAAGATCTGGAAACACCATATATTTT. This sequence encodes CASSPGGGRSGNTIYF.

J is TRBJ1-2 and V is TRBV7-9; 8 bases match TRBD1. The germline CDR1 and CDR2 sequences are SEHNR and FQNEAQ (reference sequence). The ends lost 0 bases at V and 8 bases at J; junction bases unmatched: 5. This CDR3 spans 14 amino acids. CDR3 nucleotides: TGTGCCAGCAGCTTAGCGACAGGGGACGGCGGCTACACCTTC. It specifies CASSLATGDGGYTF.

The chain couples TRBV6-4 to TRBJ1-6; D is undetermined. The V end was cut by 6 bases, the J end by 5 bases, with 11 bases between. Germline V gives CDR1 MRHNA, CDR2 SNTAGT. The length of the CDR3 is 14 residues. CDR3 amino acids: CASRIDKDNSPLHF. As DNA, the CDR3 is TGTGCCAGCAGGATAGACAAGGATAATTCACCCCTCCACTTT.

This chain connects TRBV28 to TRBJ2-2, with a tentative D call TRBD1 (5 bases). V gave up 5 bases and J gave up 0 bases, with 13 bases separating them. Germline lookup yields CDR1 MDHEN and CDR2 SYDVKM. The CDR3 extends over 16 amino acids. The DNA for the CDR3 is TGTGCCAGCAGTCCCAGGGAATCGGCGAACACCGGGGAGCTGTTTTTT. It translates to CASSPRESANTGELFF.

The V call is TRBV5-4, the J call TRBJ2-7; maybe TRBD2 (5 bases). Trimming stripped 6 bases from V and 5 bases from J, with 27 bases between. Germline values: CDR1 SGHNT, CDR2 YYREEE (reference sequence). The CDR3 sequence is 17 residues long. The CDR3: CASTVSGGTTVRNEQYF. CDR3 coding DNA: TGTGCCAGCACCGTAAGCGGCGGAACCACGGTCCGGAACGAGCAGTACTTC. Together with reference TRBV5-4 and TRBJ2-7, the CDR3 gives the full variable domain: ETGVTQSPTHLIKTRGQQVTLRCSSQSGHNTVSWYQQALGQGPQFIFQYYREEENGRGNFPPRFSGLQFPNYSSELNVNALELDDSALYLCASTVSGGTTVRNEQYFGPGTRLTVT.